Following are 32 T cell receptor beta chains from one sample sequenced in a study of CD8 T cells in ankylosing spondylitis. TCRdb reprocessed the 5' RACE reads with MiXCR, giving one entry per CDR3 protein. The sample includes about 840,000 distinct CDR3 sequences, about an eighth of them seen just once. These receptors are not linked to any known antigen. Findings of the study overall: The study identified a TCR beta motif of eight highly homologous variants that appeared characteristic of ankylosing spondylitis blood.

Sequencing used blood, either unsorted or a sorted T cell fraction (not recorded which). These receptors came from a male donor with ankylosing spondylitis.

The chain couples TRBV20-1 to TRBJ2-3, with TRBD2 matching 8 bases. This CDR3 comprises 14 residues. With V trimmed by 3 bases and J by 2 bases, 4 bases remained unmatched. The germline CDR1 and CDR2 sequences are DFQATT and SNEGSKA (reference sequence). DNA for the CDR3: TGCAGTGCTAGTGTAGCGGGGATCACAGATACGCAGTATTTT. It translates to CSASVAGITDTQYF.

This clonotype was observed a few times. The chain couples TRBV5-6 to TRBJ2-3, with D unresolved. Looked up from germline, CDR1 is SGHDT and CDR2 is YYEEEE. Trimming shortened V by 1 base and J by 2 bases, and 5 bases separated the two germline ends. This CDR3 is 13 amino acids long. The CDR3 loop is CASSLPHTDTQYF. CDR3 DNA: TGTGCCAGCAGCTTGCCACACACAGATACGCAGTATTTT.

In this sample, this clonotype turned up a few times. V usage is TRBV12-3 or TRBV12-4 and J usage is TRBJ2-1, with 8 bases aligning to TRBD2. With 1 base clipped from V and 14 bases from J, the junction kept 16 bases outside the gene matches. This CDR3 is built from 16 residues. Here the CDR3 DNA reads TGTGCCAGCAGTTTAGGTGCGGGAGGAGGATTTAGGTTAGAGTTCTTC. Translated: CASSLGAGGGFRLEFF.

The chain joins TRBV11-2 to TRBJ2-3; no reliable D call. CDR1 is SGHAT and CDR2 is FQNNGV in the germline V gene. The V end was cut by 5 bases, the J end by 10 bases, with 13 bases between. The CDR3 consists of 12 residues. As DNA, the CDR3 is TGTGCCAGCAGCACCCTTGATGAGGCGCAGTATTTT. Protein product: CASSTLDEAQYF. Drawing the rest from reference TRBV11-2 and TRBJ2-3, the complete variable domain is EAGVAQSPRYKIIEKRQSVAFWCNPISGHATLYWYQQILGQGPKLLIQFQNNGVVDDSQLPKDRFSAERLKGVDSTLKIQPAKLEDSAVYLCASSTLDEAQYFGPGTRLTVL.

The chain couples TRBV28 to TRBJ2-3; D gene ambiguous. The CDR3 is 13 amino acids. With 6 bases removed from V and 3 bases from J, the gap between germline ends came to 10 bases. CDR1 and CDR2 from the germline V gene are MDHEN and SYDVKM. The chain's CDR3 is CASSGPGTDTQYF. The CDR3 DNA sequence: TGTGCCAGCAGCGGACCCGGGACAGATACGCAGTATTTT.

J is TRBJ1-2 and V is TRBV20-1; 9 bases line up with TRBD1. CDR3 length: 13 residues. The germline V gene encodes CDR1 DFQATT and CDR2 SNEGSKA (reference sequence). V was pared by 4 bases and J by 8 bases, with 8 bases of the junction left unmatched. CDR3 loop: CSAIHRGLWGYTF. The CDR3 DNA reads TGCAGTGCTATTCACAGGGGGCTTTGGGGCTACACCTTC.

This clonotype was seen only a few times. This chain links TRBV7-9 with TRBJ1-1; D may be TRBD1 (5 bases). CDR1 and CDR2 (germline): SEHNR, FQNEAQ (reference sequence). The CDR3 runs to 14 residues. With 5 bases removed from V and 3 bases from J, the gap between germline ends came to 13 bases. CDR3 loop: CASSPRSGHTEAFF. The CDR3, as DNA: TGTGCCAGCAGCCCGCGTTCGGGGCACACTGAAGCTTTCTTT.

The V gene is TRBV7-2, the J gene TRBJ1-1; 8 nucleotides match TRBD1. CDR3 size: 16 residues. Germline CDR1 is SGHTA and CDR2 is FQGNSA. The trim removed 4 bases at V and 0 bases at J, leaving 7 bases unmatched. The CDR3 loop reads CASSSNRGALNTEAFF. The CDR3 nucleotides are TGTGCCAGCAGCTCGAACAGGGGGGCATTGAACACTGAAGCTTTCTTT.

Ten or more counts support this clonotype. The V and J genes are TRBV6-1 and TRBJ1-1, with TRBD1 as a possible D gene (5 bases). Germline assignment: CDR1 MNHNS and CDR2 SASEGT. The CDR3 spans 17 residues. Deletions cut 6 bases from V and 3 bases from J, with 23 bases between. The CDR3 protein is CASRLTGDLLFYTEAFF. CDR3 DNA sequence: TGTGCCAGCAGGCTTACCGGGGACCTCTTATTTTACACTGAAGCTTTCTTT.

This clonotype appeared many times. CDR3 DNA: TGCAGTGCTGGAAGAAGCTCCTACAATGAGCAGTTCTTC. It encodes CSAGRSSYNEQFF. The chain joins TRBV20-1 to TRBJ2-1; no clear D gene. Germline V gives CDR1 DFQATT, CDR2 SNEGSKA (reference sequence). V was trimmed by 5 bases and J by 0 bases, leaving 8 bases between them. CDR3 length equals 13 residues.

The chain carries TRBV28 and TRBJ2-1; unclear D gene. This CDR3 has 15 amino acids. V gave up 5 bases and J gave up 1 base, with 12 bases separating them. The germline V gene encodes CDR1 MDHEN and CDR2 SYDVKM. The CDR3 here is CASSGLARSYNEQFF. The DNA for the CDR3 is TGTGCCAGCAGTGGGTTGGCGAGATCCTACAATGAGCAGTTCTTC.

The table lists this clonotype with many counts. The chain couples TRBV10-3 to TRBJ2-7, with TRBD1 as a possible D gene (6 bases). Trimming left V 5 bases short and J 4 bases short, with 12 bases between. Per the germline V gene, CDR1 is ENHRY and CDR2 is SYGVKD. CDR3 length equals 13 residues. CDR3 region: CAISPSGVYEQYF. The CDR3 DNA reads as TGTGCCATCAGTCCGTCAGGGGTATACGAGCAGTACTTC.

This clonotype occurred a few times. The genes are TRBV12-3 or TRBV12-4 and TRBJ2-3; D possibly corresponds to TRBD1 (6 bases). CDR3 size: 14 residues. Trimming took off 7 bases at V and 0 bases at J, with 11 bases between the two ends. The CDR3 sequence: CASIEGVSTDTQYF. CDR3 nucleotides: TGTGCCAGCATCGAGGGGGTTAGCACAGATACGCAGTATTTT.

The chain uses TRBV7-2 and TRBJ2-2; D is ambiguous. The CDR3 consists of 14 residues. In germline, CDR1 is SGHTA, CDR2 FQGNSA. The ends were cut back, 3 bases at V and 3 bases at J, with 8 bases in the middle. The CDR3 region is CASSFDEYTGELFF. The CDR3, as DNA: TGTGCCAGCAGCTTCGACGAATACACCGGGGAGCTGTTTTTT.

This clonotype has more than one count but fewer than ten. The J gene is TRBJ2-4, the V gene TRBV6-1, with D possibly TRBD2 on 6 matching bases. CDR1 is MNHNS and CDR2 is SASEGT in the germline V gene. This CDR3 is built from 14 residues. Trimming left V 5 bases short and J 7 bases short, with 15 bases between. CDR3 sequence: CASSPRAAGNIQYF. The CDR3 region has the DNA TGTGCCAGCAGTCCCCGGGCCGCGGGGAACATTCAGTACTTC.

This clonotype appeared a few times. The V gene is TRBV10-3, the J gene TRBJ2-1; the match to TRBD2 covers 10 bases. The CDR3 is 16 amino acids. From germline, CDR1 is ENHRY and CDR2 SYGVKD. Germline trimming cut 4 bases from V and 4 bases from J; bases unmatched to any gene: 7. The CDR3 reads CAISGGLAGAYNEQFF. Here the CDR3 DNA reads TGTGCCATCAGTGGCGGCCTAGCGGGAGCTTACAATGAGCAGTTCTTC.

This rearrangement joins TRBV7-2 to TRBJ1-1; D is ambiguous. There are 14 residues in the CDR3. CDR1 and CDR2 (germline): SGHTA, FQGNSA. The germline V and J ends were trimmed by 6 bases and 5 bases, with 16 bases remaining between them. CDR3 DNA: TGTGCCAGCAGGGGAGACACCCGAAGTACTGAAGCTTTCTTT. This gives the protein CASRGDTRSTEAFF.

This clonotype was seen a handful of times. In DNA form, the CDR3 reads TGCAGTTCCCCCCTGGGTGATACGCAGTATTTT. Its translation: CSSPLGDTQYF. The chain links TRBV20-1 to TRBJ2-3; D not certain. The germline gives CDR1 DFQATT, CDR2 SNEGSKA (reference sequence). The CDR3 runs to 11 residues. V lost 8 bases to trimming and J lost 6 bases, with 12 bases between them.

The CDR3 loop is CSPGLAGYNEQFF. As DNA, the CDR3 is TGCAGCCCGGGACTAGCGGGGTACAATGAGCAGTTCTTC. This sequence joins TRBV29-1 and TRBJ2-1; 13 nucleotides match TRBD2. Germline CDR1 reads SQVTM; CDR2 reads ANQGSEA. With V trimmed by 8 bases and J by 4 bases, 2 bases remained unmatched. CDR3 length equals 13 residues.

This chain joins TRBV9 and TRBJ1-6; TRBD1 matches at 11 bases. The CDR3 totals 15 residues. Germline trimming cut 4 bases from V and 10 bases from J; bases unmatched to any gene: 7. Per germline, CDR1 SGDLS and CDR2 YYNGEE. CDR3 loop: CASSPTGTGGSPLHF. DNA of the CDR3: TGTGCCAGCAGCCCCACCGGGACAGGGGGGTCACCCCTCCACTTT.

CDR3 nucleotides: TGTGCCAGCAGTTATACCTACAGGCGGGGTGGCTACACCTTC. Protein product: CASSYTYRRGGYTF. The chain combines TRBV6-5 with TRBJ1-2; tentative D call: TRBD1 (5 bases). In germline, CDR1 is MNHEY, CDR2 SVGAGI. V was pared by 3 bases and J by 7 bases, with 15 bases between. The CDR3 totals 14 residues.

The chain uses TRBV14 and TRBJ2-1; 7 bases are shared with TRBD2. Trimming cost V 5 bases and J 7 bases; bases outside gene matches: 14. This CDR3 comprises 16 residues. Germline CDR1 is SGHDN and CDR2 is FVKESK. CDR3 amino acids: CASSDLPLALKNEQFF. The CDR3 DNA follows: TGTGCCAGCAGCGACCTCCCACTAGCGCTCAAAAATGAGCAGTTCTTC.

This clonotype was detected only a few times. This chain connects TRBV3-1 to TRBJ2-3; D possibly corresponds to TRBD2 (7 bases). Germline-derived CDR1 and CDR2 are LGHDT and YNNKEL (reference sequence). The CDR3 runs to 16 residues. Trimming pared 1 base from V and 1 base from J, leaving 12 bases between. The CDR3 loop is CASSQVRGGRTDTQYF. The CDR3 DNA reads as TGTGCCAGCAGCCAAGTGAGGGGGGGGCGCACAGATACGCAGTATTTT.

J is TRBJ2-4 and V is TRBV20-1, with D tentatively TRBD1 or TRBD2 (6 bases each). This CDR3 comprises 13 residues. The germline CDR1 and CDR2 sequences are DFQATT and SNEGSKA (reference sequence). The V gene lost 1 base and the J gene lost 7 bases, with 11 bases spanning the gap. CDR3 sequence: CSARVGGTNIQYF. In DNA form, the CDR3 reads TGCAGTGCTAGAGTAGGGGGGACGAACATTCAGTACTTC.

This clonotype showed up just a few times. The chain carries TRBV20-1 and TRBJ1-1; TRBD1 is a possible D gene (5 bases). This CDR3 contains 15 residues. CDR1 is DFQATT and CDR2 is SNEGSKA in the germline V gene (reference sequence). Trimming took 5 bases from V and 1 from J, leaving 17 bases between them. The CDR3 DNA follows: TGCAGTGCTGTCCGTATGGGACCGACGAACACTGAAGCTTTCTTT. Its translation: CSAVRMGPTNTEAFF.

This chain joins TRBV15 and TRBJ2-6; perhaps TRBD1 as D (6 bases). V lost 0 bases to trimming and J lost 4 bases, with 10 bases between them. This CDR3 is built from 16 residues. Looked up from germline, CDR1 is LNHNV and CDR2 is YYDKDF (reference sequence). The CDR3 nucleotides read TGTGCCACCAGCAGAGAGGGGGCGAGGGGGGCCAACGTCCTGACTTTC. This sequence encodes CATSREGARGANVLTF.

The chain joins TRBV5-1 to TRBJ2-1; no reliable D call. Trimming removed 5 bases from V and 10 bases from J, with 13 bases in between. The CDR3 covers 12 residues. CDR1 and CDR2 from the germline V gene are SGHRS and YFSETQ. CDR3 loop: CASSRALGEQFF. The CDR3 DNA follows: TGCGCCAGCAGTCGAGCGCTTGGGGAGCAGTTCTTC. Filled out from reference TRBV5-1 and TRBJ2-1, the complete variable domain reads KAGVTQTPRYLIKTRGQQVTLSCSPISGHRSVSWYQQTPGQGLQFLFEYFSETQRNKGNFPGRFSGRQFSNSRSEMNVSTLELGDSALYLCASSRALGEQFFGPGTRLTVL.

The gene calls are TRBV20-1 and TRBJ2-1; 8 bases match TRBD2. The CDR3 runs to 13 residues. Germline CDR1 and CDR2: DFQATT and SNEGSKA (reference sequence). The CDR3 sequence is CSMSGGPYNEQFF. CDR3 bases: TGCAGCATGAGCGGGGGACCCTACAATGAGCAGTTCTTC.

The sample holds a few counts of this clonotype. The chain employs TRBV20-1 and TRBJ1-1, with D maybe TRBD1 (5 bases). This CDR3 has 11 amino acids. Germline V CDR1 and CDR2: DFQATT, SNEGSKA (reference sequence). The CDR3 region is CSLYWGGEAFF. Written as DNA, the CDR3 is TGCAGCCTTTATTGGGGCGGGGAAGCTTTCTTT.

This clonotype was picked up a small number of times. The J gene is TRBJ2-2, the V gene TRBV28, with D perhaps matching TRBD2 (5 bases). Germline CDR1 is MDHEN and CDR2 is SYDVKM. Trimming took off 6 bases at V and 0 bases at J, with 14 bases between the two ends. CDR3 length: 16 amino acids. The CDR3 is CASRPPGWANTGELFF. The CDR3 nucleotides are TGTGCCAGCAGGCCTCCGGGGTGGGCGAACACCGGGGAGCTGTTTTTT.

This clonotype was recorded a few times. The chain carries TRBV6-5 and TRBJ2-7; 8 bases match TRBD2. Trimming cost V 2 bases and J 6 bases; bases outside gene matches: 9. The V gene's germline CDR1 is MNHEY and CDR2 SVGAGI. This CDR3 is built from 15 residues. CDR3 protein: CASSYRGLGGSEQYF. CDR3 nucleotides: TGTGCCAGCAGTTACAGGGGACTAGGAGGGTCCGAGCAGTACTTC.

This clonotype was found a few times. The CDR3 nucleotides are TGCGCCAGCAGGCCTAGGGACTACACCGTGGGGGAGCTGTTTTTT. It yields the protein CASRPRDYTVGELFF. This rearrangement joins TRBV5-1 to TRBJ2-2; 7 bases fit TRBD2. Germline V lookup: CDR1 SGHRS, CDR2 YFSETQ. V lost 5 bases and J lost 8; bases outside the gene matches: 12. This CDR3 spans 15 amino acids.